Listed here is a single T cell receptor beta chain. Generated by immunoSEQ multiplex PCR, the TCRdb table keeps only in-frame clones and is missing some. The sample lists 90,000 to 100,000 clones; about 85% were seen once. The data belong to a study of OX40 agonist ivuxolimab in advanced cancers. The CDR3 has 14 amino acids. Germline values: CDR1 MDHEN, CDR2 SYDVKM. The V and J genes are TRBV28 and TRBJ2-5; D is unresolved. The end of the DNA is better explained by TRBJ2-7, so the J call may be wrong. This clonotype was obtained from an adult with an advanced solid tumor such as melanoma, head and neck, liver or kidney cancer. The specimen comprised CD4+ or CD8+ T cells sorted from blood, sampled in a trial of the OX40 agonist ivuxolimab. Here the CDR3 DNA reads TGTGCCAGCAGTTCACTTGGGTACACGTACGAGCAGTACTTC. Amino acid sequence: CASSSLGYTYEQYF.